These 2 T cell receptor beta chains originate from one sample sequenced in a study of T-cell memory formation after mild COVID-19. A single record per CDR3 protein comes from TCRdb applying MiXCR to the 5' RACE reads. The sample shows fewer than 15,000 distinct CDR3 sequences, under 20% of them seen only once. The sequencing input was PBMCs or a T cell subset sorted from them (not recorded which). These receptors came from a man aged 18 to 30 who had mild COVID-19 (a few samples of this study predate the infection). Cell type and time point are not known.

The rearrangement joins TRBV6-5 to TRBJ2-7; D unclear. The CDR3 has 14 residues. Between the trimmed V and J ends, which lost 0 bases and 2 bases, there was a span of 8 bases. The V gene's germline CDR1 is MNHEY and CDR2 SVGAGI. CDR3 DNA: TGTGCCAGCAGTTACTCGCCACCGCCCTACGAGCAGTACTTC. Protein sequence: CASSYSPPPYEQYF.

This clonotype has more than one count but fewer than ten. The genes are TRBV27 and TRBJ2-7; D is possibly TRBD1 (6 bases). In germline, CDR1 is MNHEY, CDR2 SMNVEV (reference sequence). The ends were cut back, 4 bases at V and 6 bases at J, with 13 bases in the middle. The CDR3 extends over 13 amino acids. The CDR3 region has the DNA TGTGCCAGCAGTTCAGGGGCAGGAGGCGAGCAGTACGTC. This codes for CASSSGAGGEQYV.